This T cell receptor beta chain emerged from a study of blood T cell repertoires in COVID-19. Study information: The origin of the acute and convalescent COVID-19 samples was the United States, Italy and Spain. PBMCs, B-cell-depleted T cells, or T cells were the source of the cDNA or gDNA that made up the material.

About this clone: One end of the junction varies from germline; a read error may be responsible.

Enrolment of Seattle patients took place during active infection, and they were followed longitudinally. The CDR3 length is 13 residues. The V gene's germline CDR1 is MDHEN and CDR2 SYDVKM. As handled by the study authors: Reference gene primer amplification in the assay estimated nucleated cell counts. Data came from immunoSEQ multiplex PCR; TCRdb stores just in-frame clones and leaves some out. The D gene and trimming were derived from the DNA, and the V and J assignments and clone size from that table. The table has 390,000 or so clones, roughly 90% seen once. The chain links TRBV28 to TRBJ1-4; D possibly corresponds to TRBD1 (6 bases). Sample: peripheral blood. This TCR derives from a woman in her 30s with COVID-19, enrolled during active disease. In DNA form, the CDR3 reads TGTGCCAGCAGTTTCTCCTCCACGGGACAATGGGTTTTT. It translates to CASSFSSTGQWVF.